This T cell receptor (beta chain) was obtained from a study of blood T cell repertoires in COVID-19. Study-wide context: Both acute and convalescent COVID-19 samples were obtained from the United States, Italy and Spain.

There are 14 residues in the CDR3. Germline loops: CDR1 KGHDR, CDR2 SFDVKD. V was cut by 6 bases and J by 6 bases, with 14 bases left in between. In the authors' workflow: Quantification of nucleated cells was approximated via reference gene primer amplification. Only in-frame clones appear in the TCRdb table, and some are missing; sequencing was by immunoSEQ multiplex PCR. V and J calls and clone size are as listed in that table; D and trimming were resolved from the DNA. In the table there are 150,000 to 200,000 clones, roughly 80% of which are singletons. This clonotype originated in a man between 65 and 85 years old with acute or convalescent COVID-19. The sequencing input was peripheral blood. The chain links TRBV24-1 to TRBJ2-1; tentative D call: TRBD1 (6 bases). The CDR3 protein is CATSQGHFANEQFF. The CDR3 DNA sequence: TGTGCCACCAGTCAGGGGCATTTTGCCAATGAGCAGTTCTTC.